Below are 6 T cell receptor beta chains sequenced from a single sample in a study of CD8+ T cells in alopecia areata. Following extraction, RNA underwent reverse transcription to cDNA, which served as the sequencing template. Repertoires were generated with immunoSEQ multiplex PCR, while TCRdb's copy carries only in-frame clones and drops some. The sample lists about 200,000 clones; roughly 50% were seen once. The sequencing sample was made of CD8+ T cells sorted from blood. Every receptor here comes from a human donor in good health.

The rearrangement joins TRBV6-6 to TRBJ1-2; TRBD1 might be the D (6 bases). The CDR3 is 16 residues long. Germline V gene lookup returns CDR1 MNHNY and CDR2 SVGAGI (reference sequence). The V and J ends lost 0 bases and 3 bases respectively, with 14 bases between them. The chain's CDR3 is CASSYSEGGMDYGYTF. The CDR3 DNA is TGTGCCAGCAGTTACTCAGAGGGGGGTATGGACTATGGCTACACCTTC.

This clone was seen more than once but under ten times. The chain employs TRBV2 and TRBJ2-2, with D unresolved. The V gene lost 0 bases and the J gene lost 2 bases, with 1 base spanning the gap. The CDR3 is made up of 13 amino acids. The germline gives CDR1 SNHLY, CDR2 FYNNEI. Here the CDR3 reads CASSEANTGELFF. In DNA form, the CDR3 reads TGTGCCAGCAGTGAAGCAAACACCGGGGAGCTGTTTTTT.

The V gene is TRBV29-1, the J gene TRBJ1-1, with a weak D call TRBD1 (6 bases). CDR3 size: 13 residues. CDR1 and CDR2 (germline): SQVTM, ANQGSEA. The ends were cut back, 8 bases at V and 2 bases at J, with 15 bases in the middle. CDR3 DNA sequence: TGCAGCCTCCGGGACGGGACAAACACTGAAGCTTTCTTT. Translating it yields CSLRDGTNTEAFF. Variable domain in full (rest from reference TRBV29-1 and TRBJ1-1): SAVISQKPSRDICQRGTSLTIQCQVDSQVTMMFWYRQQPGQSLTLIATANQGSEATYESGFVIDKFPISRPNLTFSTLTVSNMSPEDSSIYLCSLRDGTNTEAFFGQGTRLTVV.

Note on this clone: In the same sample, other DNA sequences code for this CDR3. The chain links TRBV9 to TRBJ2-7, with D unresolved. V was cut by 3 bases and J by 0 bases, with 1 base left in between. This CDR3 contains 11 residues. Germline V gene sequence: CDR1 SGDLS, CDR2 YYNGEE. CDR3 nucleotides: TGTGCCAGCAGCGCCTCCTACGAGCAGTACTTC. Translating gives CASSASYEQYF.

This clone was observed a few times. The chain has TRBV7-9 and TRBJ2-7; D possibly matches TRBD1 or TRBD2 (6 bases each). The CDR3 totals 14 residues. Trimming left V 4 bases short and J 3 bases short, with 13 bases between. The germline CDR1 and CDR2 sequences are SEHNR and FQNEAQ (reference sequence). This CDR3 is CASSSVGGRYEQYF. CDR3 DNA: TGTGCCAGCAGCTCAGTAGGGGGGCGCTACGAGCAGTACTTC. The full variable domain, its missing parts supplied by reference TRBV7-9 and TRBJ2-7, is DTGVSQNPRHKITKRGQNVTFRCDPISEHNRLYWYRQTLGQGPEFLTYFQNEAQLEKSRLLSDRFSAERPKGSFSTLEIQRTEQGDSAMYLCASSSVGGRYEQYFGPGTRLTVT.

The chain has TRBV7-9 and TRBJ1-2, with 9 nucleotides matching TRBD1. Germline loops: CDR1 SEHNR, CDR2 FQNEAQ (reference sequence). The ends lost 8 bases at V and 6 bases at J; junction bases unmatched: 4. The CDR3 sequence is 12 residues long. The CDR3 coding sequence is TGTGCCAGCGCTGGACAGGGGAATGGCTACACCTTC. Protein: CASAGQGNGYTF.